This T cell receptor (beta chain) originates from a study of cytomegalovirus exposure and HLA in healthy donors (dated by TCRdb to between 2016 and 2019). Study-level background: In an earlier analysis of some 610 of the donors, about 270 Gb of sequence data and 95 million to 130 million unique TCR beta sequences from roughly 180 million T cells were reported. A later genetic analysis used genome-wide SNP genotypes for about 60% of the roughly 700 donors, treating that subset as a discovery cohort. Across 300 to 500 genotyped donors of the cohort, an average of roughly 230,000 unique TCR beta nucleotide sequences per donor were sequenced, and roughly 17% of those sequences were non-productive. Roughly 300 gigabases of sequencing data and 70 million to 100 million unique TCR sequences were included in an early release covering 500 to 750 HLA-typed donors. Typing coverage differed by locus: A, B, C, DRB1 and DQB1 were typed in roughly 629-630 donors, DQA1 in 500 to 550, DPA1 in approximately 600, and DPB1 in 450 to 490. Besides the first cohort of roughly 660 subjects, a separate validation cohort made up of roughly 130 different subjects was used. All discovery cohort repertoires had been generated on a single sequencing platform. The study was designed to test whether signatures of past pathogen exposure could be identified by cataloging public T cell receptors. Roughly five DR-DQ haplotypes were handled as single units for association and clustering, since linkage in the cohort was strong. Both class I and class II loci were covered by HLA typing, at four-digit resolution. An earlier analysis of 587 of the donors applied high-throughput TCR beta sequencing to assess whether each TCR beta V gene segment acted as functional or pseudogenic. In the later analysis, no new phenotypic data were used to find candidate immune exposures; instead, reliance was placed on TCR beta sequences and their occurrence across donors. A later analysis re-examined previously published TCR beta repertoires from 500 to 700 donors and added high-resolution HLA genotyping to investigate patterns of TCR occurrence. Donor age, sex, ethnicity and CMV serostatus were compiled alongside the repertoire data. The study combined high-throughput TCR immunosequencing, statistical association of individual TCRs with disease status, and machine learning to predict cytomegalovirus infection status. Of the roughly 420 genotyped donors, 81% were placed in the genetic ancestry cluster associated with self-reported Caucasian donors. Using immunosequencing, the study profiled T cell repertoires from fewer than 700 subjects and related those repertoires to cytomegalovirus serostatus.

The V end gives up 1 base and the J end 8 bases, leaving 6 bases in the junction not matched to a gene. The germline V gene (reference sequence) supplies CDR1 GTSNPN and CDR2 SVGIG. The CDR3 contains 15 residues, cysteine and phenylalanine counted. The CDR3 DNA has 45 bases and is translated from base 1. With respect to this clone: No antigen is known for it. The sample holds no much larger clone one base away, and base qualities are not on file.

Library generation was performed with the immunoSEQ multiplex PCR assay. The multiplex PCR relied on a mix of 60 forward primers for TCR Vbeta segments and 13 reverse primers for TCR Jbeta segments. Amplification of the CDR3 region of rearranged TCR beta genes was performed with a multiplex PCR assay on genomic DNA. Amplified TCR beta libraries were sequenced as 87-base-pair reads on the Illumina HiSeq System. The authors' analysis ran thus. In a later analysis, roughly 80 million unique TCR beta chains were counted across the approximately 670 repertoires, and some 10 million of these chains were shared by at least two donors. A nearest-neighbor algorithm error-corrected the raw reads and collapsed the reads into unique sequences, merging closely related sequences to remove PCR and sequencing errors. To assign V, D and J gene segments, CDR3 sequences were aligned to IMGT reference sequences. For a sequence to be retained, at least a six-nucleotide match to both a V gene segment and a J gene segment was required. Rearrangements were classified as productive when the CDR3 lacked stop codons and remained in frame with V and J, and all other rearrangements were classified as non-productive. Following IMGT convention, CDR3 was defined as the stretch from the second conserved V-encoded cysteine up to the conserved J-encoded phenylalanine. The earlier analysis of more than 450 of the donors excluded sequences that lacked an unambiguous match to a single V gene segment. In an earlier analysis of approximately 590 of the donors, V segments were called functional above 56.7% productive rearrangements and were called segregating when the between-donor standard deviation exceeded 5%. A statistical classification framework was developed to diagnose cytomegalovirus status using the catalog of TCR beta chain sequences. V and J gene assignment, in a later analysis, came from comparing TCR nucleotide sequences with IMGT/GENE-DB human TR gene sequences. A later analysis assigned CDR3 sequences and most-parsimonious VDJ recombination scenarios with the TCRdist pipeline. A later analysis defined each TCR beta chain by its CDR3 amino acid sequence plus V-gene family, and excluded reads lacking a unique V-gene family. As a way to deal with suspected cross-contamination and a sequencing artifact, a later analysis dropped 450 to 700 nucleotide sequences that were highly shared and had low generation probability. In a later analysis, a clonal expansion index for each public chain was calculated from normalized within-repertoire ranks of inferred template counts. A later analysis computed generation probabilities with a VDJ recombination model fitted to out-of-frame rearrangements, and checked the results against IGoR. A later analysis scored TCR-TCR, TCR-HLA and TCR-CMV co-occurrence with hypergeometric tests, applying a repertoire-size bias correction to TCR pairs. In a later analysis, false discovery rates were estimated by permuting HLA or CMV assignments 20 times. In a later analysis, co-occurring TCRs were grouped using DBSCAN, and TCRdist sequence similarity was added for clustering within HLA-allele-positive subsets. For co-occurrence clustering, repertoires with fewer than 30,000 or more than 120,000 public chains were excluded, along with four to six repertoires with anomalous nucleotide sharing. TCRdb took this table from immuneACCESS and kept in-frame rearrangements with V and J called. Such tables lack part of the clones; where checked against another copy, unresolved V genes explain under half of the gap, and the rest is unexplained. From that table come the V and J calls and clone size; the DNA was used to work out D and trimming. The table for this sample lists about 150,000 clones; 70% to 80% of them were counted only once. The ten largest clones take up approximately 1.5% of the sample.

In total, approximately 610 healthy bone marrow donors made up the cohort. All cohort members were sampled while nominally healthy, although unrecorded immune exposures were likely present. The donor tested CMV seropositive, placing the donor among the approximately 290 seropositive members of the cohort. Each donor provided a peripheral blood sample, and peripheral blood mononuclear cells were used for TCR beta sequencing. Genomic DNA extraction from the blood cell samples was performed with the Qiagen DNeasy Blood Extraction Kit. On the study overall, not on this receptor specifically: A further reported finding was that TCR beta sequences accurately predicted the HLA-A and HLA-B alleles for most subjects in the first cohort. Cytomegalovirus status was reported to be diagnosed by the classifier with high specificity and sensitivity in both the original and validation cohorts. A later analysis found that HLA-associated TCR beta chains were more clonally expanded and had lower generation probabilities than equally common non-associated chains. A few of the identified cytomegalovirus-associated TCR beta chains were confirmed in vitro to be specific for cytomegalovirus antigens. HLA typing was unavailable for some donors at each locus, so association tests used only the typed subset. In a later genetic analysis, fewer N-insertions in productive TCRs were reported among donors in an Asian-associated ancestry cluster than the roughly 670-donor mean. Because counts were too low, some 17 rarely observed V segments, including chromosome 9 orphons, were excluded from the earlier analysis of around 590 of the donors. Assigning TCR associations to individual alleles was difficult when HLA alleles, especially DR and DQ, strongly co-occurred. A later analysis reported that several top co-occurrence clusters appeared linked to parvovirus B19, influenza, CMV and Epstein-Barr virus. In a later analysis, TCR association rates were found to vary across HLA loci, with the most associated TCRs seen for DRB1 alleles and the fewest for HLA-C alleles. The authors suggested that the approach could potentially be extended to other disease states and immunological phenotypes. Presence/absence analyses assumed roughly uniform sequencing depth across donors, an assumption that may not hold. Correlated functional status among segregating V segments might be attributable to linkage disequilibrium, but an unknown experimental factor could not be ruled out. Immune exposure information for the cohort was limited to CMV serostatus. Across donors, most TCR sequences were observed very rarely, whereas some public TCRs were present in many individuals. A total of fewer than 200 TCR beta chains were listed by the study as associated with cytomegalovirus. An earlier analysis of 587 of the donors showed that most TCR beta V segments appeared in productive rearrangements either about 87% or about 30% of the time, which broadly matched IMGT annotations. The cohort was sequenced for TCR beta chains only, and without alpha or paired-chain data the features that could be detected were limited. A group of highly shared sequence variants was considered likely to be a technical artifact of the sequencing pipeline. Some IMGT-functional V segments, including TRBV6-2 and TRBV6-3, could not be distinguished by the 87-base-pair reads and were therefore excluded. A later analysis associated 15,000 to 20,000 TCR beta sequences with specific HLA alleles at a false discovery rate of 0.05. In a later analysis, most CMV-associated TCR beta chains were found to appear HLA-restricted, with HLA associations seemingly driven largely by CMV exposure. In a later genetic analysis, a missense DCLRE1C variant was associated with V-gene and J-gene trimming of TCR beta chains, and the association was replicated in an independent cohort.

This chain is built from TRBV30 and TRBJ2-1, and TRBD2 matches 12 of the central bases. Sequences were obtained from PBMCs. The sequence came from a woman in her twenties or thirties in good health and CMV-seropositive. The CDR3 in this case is CAWSGLAGGRDEQFF. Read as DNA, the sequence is TGTGCCTGGAGTGGGCTAGCGGGAGGGCGGGATGAGCAGTTCTTC.